This T cell receptor beta chain was captured in a study of neurological immune-mediated disorders. Broader study findings: Across subjects, no CDR3 amino acid sequence appeared in expanded clones of more than one subject, a finding that suggested private repertoires in all groups.

Time point in this sample: longitudinal time-point 3. Unsorted libraries were generated from 2 million PBMCs held at -80 degrees C. The team produced cDNA through 5'RACE using 10-nucleotide random UMIs. Each CDR3 protein gets one entry after TCRdb re-called the 5' RACE reads with MiXCR. Found here are approximately 50,000 distinct CDR3 sequences, roughly 8% of them singletons; the top ten hold under 2.5%. This CDR3 spans 15 amino acids. Germline V gene sequence: CDR1 SGHTA, CDR2 FQGTGA. The V gene lost 5 bases and the J gene lost 1 base, with 11 bases spanning the gap. Many counts were recorded for this clonotype. Its antigen is as yet unknown.

The sample comprised PBMCs. The rearrangement uses TRBV7-3 and TRBJ2-2, with D possibly called TRBD1 or TRBD2 (5 bases each). The clonotype comes from a woman in her thirties or forties in good health. In nucleotides, the CDR3 is TGTGCCAGCAGCGAAGGGACCGGGAACACCGGGGAGCTGTTTTTT. It yields the protein CASSEGTGNTGELFF.